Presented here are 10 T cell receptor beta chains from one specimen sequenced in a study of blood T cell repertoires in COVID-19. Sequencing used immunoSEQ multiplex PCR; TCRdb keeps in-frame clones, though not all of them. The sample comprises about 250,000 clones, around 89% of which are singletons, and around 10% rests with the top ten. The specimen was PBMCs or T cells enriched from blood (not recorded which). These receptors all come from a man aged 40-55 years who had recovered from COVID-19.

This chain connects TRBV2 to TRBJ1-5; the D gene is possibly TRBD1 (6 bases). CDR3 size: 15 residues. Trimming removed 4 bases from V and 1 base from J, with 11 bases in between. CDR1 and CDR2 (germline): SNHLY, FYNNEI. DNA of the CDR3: TGTGCCAGCAGTGTCCGGACAGCAAGCAATCAGCCCCAGCATTTT. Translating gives CASSVRTASNQPQHF.

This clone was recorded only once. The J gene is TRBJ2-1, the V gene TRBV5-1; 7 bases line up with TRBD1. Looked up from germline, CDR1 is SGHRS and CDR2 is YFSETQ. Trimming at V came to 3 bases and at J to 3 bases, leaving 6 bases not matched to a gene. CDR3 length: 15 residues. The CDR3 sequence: CASSYQGDSYNEQFF. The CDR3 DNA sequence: TGCGCCAGCAGCTACCAAGGGGACAGCTACAATGAGCAGTTCTTC.

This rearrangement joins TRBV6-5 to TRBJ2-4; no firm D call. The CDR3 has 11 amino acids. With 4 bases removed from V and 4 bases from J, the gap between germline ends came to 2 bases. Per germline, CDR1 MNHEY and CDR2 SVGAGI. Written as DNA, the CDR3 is TGTGCCAGCAGTTTAAAAAACATTCAGTACTTC. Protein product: CASSLKNIQYF.

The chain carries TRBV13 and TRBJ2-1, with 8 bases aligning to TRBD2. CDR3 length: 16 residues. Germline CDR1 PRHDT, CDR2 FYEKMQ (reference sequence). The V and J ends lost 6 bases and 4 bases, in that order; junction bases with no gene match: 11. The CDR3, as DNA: TGTGCCAGCAGTCATATCATAGCGGGGTTATACAATGAGCAGTTCTTC. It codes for CASSHIIAGLYNEQFF.

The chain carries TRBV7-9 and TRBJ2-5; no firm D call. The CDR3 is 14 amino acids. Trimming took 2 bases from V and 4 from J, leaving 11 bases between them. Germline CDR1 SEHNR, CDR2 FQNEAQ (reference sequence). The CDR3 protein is CASSLIPVLETQYF. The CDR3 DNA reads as TGTGCCAGCAGCTTAATTCCGGTTTTAGAGACCCAGTACTTC.

The CDR3 DNA reads TGTGCCAGTAGTATAGAGGACAGGGGCTTTGGTCCCTTCAATGAGCAGTTCTTC. The encoded protein is CASSIEDRGFGPFNEQFF. The V call is TRBV19, the J call TRBJ2-1, with 9 nucleotides matching TRBD1. The CDR3 sequence is 18 residues long. The ends lost 0 bases at V and 6 bases at J; junction bases unmatched: 12. CDR1 and CDR2 (germline): LNHDA, SQIVND (reference sequence).

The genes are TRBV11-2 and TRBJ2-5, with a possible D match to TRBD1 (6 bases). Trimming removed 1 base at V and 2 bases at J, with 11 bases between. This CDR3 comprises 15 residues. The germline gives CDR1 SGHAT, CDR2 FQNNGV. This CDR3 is CASSLARGLQETQYF. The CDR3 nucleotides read TGTGCCAGCAGCTTAGCCAGGGGCCTACAAGAGACCCAGTACTTC. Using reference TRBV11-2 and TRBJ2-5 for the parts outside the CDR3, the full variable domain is EAGVAQSPRYKIIEKRQSVAFWCNPISGHATLYWYQQILGQGPKLLIQFQNNGVVDDSQLPKDRFSAERLKGVDSTLKIQPAKLEDSAVYLCASSLARGLQETQYFGPGTRLLVL.

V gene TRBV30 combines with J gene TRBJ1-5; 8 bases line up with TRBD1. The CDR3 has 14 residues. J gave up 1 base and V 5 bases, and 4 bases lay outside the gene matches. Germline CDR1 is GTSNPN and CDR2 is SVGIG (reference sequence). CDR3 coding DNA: TGTGCCTGGGCGACAGGGGTGAGCAATCAGCCCCAGCATTTT. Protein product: CAWATGVSNQPQHF.

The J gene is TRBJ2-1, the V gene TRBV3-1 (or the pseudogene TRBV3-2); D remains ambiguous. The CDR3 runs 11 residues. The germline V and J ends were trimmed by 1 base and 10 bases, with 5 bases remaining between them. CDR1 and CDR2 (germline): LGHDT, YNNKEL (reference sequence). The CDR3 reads CASSQASEQFF. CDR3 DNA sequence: TGTGCCAGCAGCCAAGCGTCGGAGCAGTTCTTC.

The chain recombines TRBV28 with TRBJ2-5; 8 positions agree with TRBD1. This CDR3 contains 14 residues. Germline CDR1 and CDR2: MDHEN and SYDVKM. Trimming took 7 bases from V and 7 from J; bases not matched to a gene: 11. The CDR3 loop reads CASTRQGTPGTQYF. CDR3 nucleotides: TGTGCCAGCACACGACAGGGGACCCCGGGGACCCAGTACTTC.